The present T cell receptor beta chain was sequenced within a study of T cells in Graves' hyperthyroidism and ophthalmopathy. At the level of the study: Peripheral blood collection took place at initial diagnosis, before any treatment. Study outcomes and limitations: Among thyroid clonotypes expanded above 0.001, most also appeared in blood.

Clinical symptoms, serum thyroxine, TRAb, thyroid ultrasound and orbital computed tomography informed diagnoses. The TCR beta CDR3 regions underwent amplification using RNA transcripts as the source. Researchers ran a first-round RT-PCR on the TCR CDR3 using the HTBI primer set. TCRdb processed the multiplex PCR reads anew with MiXCR; each CDR3 protein has one entry. The sample carries 640,000 or so distinct CDR3 sequences, about 15% recorded once. Concerning this clonotype itself: The antigen is not known.

Germline V gene data show CDR1 as MNHGY and CDR2 as SAAAGT. CDR3 length: 18 amino acids. Sample: blood. The TCR originated in a woman in her thirties or forties with Graves' ophthalmopathy. The genes are TRBV6-8 and TRBJ2-2; TRBD2 matches 14 bases. The CDR3 bases are TGTCAGCAGTGGCCGGGACTAGCGGGAGCTGGGGACACCGGGGAGCTGTTTTTT. Its translation is CQQWPGLAGAGDTGELFF.